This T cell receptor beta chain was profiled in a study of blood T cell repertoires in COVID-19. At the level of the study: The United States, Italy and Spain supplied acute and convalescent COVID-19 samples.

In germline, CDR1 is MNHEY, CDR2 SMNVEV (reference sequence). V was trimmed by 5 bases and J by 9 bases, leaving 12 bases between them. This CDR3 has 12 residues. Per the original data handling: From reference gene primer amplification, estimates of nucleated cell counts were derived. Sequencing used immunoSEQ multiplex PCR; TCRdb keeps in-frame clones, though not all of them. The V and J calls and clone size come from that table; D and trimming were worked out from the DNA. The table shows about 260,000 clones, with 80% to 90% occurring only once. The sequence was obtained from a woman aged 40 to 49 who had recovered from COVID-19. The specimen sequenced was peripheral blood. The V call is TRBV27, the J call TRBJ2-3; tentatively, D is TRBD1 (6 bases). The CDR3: CASSPGQRTQYF. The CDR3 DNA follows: TGTGCCAGCAGTCCTGGACAGAGAACGCAGTATTTT.